This T cell receptor (beta chain) was identified in a study of T cells after yellow fever vaccination. General study points: The study re-detected most primary-vaccination clones after the booster (around 96% CD4, roughly 88% CD8).

MiXCR, run by TCRdb on the 5' RACE reads, gives a single entry per CDR3 protein. The profile shows about 220,000 distinct CDR3 sequences, 3% to 4% of them singletons. This clonotype was detected a few times. Its antigen is undetermined. V was clipped by 2 bases and J by 10 bases, with 3 bases between them. Germline V CDR1 and CDR2: MNHEY, SVGAGI. The CDR3 runs 10 residues. Sequencing was performed on CD4+ T cells sorted from PBMCs, taken 10 days after the yellow fever booster vaccination. The chain carries TRBV6-5 and TRBJ1-5; D is undetermined. This clonotype was obtained from a man between 18 and 29 years old who received the YFV17D yellow fever vaccine. The CDR3: CASSYPPQHF. CDR3 nucleotides: TGTGCCAGCAGTTACCCACCCCAGCATTTT.